This T cell receptor beta chain was sequenced during a study of circulating CD8 cells and anti-PD-1 response in melanoma. Each library started from around 15 ng of total RNA using the QIAseq Immune Repertoire TCR panel. Via MiXCR, TCRdb re-called the reads, giving one row per CDR3 protein. This table has just under 850 distinct CDR3 sequences, over 9.5% appearing once. Looked up from germline, CDR1 is SGHTA and CDR2 is FQGNSA. The CDR3 has 17 residues. As regards this clonotype: Its antigen is as yet unknown. A much larger clone is a single base away; this may be a read error.

Four subsets defined by PD-1 and/or TIGIT were sorted from live CD3+CD8+TCRalphabeta+ cells. General observations from the study: Under 8% of TRB clonotypes were shared between subsets at M1.

The source is a human donor with melanoma. Specimen: CD8+ T cells from PBMCs, collected at baseline or after one month of anti-PD-1 therapy (not recorded which). The chain recombines TRBV7-2 with TRBJ2-2; the D gene could be TRBD1 or TRBD2 (6 bases each). DNA for the CDR3: TGTGCCAGCAGCCCACTCTGGGGGGCACAGAACATCGGGGAGCTGTTTTTT. Its translation: CASSPLWGAQNIGELFF.